What follows is one T cell receptor beta chain and its context. This clonotype has more than one count but fewer than ten. Its antigen has not been determined. No base quality information exists; no much larger clone differs at one position. The donors were roughly 39 Caucasian individuals from Russia, aged roughly 6 to 95 years, who were systemically healthy. Each donor gave about 9.8 milliliters of peripheral blood, drawn into EDTA-treated Vacutainer tubes. PBMCs were isolated by Ficoll-Paque density-gradient centrifugation, with at least 6 million obtained per sample. Trizol reagent was used to extract total RNA from the PBMCs, yielding at least 5 micrograms per sample. For every donor, an aliquot of PBMCs went through flow cytometry to measure the percentages of naive CD45RAhigh/CD27high T cells. The data stem from a study of blood T cells in healthy people across ages (dated by TCRdb to about 2015). Notes on the research overall: In model experiments, template switching captured about one uniquely barcoded TCR beta cDNA molecule for every two T cells. Using deep sequencing normalized with unique cDNA molecular identifiers, the study measured how TCR beta repertoire diversity changes with age. Donors were grouped into four age groups: young (average roughly 17 years), middle-aged (39), aged (over 55) and long-lived (over 80). To avoid experimental bias, donors of different ages were randomly spread across the sequencing lanes. Using the same blood draw, the study looked at two additional independent replicas of 1 million unique cDNA reads for two donors, one aged 18 to 30 and the other aged 80 or older. Broader findings and caveats from the paper: Estimates of total diversity based on one million sequenced T cells were regarded as lower bounds and as underestimates. Observed TCR beta diversity per million T cells fell roughly linearly with age, and a significant reduction was already apparent by age about 38. The CMV infection status of donors was not known, potentially confounding age-related changes in expanded clonotypes. Observed TCR beta diversity correlated strongly with the percentage of naive T cells measured by flow cytometry. Since profiling was done on bulk unsorted PBMCs, naive and antigen-experienced compartments could not be conclusively compared. Compared with the aged group, the long-lived group had more naive CD4+ T cells, fewer expanded clones and increased TCR diversity, a pattern suggesting age selection.

The library relied on 5' RACE. Sequenced using an Illumina HiSeq 2500. A second PCR of roughly 6 to 12 cycles was run with a J-beta primer mix and a sample-barcoded 5' primer. A unique molecular identifier was introduced onto each TCR beta cDNA molecule by a template-switch 5' adaptor carrying 12 random nucleotides. Each sample yielded at least 2.5 million CDR3-containing paired-end reads. The Mint cDNA synthesis kit, primed by a TRBC-specific oligonucleotide, was used to synthesize first-strand cDNA from all RNA. All cDNA was treated with uracil-DNA glycosylase and then went through a first 18-cycle PCR with the universal primers M1SS and BC2_uni_R. For the original study's pipeline: Each sample was normalized by randomly selecting 1 million high-quality reads, each carrying a distinct molecular identifier. Reads sharing molecular identifiers were discarded rather than binned into consensus sequences. MiTCR, set to a Q25 quality threshold and the strictest error-elimination algorithm, was used for CDR3 identification, clonotype clustering and error correction. Lower-bound total TCR beta diversity was estimated with a nonparametric unseen species model using Euler transformation. TCRdb applied fastp at Q25 and MiXCR to the public reads, then kept only in-frame beta chains. Each CDR3 protein appears once, grouped with its most common genes and DNA. Here the V and J calls rest on TCRdb's processing, not on the authors' analysis. This sample holds 660,000 or so distinct CDR3 sequences; 58% were observed only once. The top ten hold roughly 34% of the sample.

Trimming at the junction amounts to 2 bases on V and 3 bases on J, and the germline ends lie 8 bases apart. CDR1 and CDR2, per the germline V gene, are SGHRS and YFSETQ. Inclusive of the bounding cysteine and phenylalanine, the CDR3 is 13 residues long. Of the read, only the CDR3 DNA is kept; its 39 bases are in frame from base 1. The sequence joins TRBV5-1 to TRBJ1-1; no D gene call is confident. Specimen: blood. This TCR came from a man in his 60s in good health. The base sequence is TGCGCCAGCAGCTTAATAGGAGACACTGAAGCTTTCTTT. It encodes CASSLIGDTEAFF.